One and the same sample provided the 11 T cell receptor beta chains below, sequenced in a study of shared clonotypes between healthy human individuals. Using immunoSEQ multiplex PCR, the repertoire was profiled, and TCRdb retains in-frame clones only, with some absent. The table includes about 2.3 million clones, about nine tenths detected once. Sequenced: naive CD4+ T cells from PBMCs. The subset: CD45RA+ positively selected. The receptor set was obtained from a man aged 18-30 years in good health. Some clones in this sample may be carry-over from other donors' samples.

The chain uses TRBV28 and TRBJ2-7; 8 bases fit TRBD1. V shed 8 bases and J 7 bases; nucleotides not matched to a gene: 13. CDR1 is MDHEN and CDR2 is SYDVKM in the germline V gene. The CDR3 covers 14 residues. The CDR3 DNA sequence: TGTGCCAGCGGGCCGGGACAGGCCGGGTGGGAGCAGTACTTC. This codes for CASGPGQAGWEQYF.

With respect to this clone: Additional DNA sequences in this sample encode the identical CDR3. The CDR3 protein is CASSLSSGASTDTQYF. Here the CDR3 DNA reads TGTGCCAGCTCCCTTAGTAGCGGGGCCAGCACAGATACGCAGTATTTT. The chain employs TRBV18 and TRBJ2-3; 8 bases are shared with TRBD2. Germline CDR1 and CDR2: KGHSH and LQKENI. This CDR3 has 16 amino acids. Trimming at V came to 6 bases and at J to 0 bases, leaving 8 bases not matched to a gene. Together with reference TRBV18 and TRBJ2-3, the CDR3 gives the full variable domain: NAGVMQNPRHLVRRRGQEARLRCSPMKGHSHVYWYRQLPEEGLKFMVYLQKENIIDESGMPKERFSAEFPKEGPSILRIQQVVRGDSAAYFCASSLSSGASTDTQYFGPGTRLTVL.

This chain links TRBV10-3 with TRBJ2-3, with 10 bases fitting TRBD2. The CDR3 is 14 residues long. The J segment lost 4 bases and the V segment lost 4 bases, leaving 2 bases of the junction unmatched. The germline gives CDR1 ENHRY, CDR2 SYGVKD. The CDR3 nucleotides read TGTGCCATCAGTGGAGCGGGAGGGGCAGATACGCAGTATTTT. This encodes CAISGAGGADTQYF.

This sequence joins TRBV6-5 and TRBJ2-7; D assignment may be TRBD1 or TRBD2 (5 bases each). This CDR3 spans 13 amino acids. Germline values: CDR1 MNHEY, CDR2 SVGAGI. V gave up 6 bases and J gave up 2 bases, with 11 bases separating them. The CDR3 DNA reads TGTGCCAGCAGCGAGGGGCATACCTACGAGCAGTACTTC. Protein product: CASSEGHTYEQYF.

V gene TRBV28 combines with J gene TRBJ1-3; weak D call: TRBD1 (6 bases). V lost 3 bases to trimming and J lost 0 bases, with 9 bases between them. CDR1 and CDR2 from the germline V gene are MDHEN and SYDVKM. The CDR3 totals 15 residues. The CDR3 loop reads CASSFAGASGNTIYF. The CDR3 bases are TGTGCCAGCAGTTTCGCAGGGGCCTCTGGAAACACCATATATTTT. Drawing the rest from reference TRBV28 and TRBJ1-3, the complete variable domain is DVKVTQSSRYLVKRTGEKVFLECVQDMDHENMFWYRQDPGLGLRLIYFSYDVKMKEKGDIPEGYSVSREKKERFSLILESASTNQTSMYLCASSFAGASGNTIYFGEGSWLTVV.

The J gene is TRBJ1-2, the V gene TRBV10-3; D unresolved. The V end lost 3 bases, the J end lost 5 bases, and 13 bases lay between the germline ends. Germline V CDR1 and CDR2: ENHRY, SYGVKD. The CDR3 consists of 14 residues. This CDR3 reads CAISEDPPSYGYTF. In nucleotides, the CDR3 is TGTGCCATCAGTGAAGACCCACCTAGTTATGGCTACACCTTC.

The chain uses TRBV7-3 and TRBJ2-7; D possibly corresponds to TRBD2 (5 bases). V gave up 4 bases and J gave up 5 bases, with 15 bases separating them. The CDR3 length is 14 residues. Germline V CDR1 and CDR2: SGHTA, FQGTGA. The CDR3 is CASSSGGFGDEQYF. The CDR3, as DNA: TGTGCCAGCAGCTCCGGAGGTTTTGGGGACGAGCAGTACTTC.

The chain couples TRBV7-3 to TRBJ2-5; D may be TRBD1 (5 bases). This CDR3 has 15 residues. Germline loops: CDR1 SGHTA, CDR2 FQGTGA. V lost 4 bases and J lost 3, with 15 bases in between. CDR3 sequence reads: CASSSQGGPEETQYF. The CDR3, as DNA: TGTGCCAGCAGCTCGCAGGGTGGGCCGGAAGAGACCCAGTACTTC.

This rearrangement joins TRBV12-5 to TRBJ2-2, with 9 positions matching TRBD1. The CDR3 has 15 residues. J gave up 6 bases and V 9 bases, and 11 bases lay outside the gene matches. CDR1 is LGHNT, CDR2 FRNRAP, per germline. CDR3 amino acids: CASQTGGVFPGELFF. The DNA for the CDR3 is TGTGCTAGCCAGACAGGGGGGGTGTTTCCCGGGGAGCTGTTTTTT.

The chain carries TRBV5-1 and TRBJ2-6, with D perhaps assigned TRBD1 or TRBD2 (6 bases each). Trimming stripped 3 bases from V and 2 bases from J, with 12 bases between. Germline CDR1 reads SGHRS; CDR2 reads YFSETQ. The CDR3 spans 16 residues. The CDR3 sequence: CASSYGGLTGANVLTF. CDR3 in DNA: TGCGCCAGCAGCTACGGGGGCTTGACTGGGGCCAACGTCCTGACTTTC. The variable domain in full, with the rest retrieved from reference TRBV5-1 and TRBJ2-6, is KAGVTQTPRYLIKTRGQQVTLSCSPISGHRSVSWYQQTPGQGLQFLFEYFSETQRNKGNFPGRFSGRQFSNSRSEMNVSTLELGDSALYLCASSYGGLTGANVLTFGAGSRLTVL.

This chain links TRBV2 with TRBJ2-3; TRBD2 matches at 8 bases. Losses at the gene ends were 5 bases for V and 6 bases for J; bases not matched to a gene: 4. Germline V gives CDR1 SNHLY, CDR2 FYNNEI. This CDR3 spans 13 amino acids. The CDR3 loop is CASSPGLEDTQYF. As DNA, the CDR3 is TGTGCCAGCAGTCCGGGACTAGAGGATACGCAGTATTTT.